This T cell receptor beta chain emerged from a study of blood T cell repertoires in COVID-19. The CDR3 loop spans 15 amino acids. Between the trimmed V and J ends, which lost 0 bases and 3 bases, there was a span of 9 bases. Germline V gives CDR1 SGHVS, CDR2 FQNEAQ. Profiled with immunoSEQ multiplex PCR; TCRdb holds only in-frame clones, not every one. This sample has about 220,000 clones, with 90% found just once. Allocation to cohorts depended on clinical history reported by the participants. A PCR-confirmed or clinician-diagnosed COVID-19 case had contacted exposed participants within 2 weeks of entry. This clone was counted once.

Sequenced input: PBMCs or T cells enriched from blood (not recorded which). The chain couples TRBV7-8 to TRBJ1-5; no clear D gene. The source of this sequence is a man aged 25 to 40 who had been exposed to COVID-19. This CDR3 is CASSLAGEPNQPQHF. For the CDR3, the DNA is TGTGCCAGCAGCTTAGCCGGGGAGCCCAATCAGCCCCAGCATTTT.